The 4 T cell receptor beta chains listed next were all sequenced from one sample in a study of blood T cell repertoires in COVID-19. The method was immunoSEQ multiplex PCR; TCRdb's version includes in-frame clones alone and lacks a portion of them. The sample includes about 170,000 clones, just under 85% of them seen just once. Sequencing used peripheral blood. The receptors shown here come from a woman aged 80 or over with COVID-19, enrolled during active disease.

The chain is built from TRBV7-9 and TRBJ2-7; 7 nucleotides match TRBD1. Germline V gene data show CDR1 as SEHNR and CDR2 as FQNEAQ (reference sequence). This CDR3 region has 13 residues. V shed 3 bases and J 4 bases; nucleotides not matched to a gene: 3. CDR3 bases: TGTGCCAGCAGCTTTCGGGACAGTTACGAGCAGTACTTC. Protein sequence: CASSFRDSYEQYF. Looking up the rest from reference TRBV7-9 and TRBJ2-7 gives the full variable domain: DTGVSQNPRHKITKRGQNVTFRCDPISEHNRLYWYRQTLGQGPEFLTYFQNEAQLEKSRLLSDRFSAERPKGSFSTLEIQRTEQGDSAMYLCASSFRDSYEQYFGPGTRLTVT.

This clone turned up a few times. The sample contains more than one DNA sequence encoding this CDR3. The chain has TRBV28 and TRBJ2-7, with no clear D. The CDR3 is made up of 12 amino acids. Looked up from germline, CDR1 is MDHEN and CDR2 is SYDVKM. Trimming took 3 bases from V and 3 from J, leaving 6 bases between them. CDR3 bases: TGTGCCAGCAGTTTCCAGGACTACGAGCAGTACTTC. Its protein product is CASSFQDYEQYF.

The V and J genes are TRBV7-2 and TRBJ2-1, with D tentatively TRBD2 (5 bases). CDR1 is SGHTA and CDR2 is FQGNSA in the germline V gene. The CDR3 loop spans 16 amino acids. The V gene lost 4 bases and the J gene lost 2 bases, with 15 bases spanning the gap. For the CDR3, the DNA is TGTGCCAGCAGCTCCGATGAGCGGAGCCCCTACAATGAGCAGTTCTTC. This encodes CASSSDERSPYNEQFF.

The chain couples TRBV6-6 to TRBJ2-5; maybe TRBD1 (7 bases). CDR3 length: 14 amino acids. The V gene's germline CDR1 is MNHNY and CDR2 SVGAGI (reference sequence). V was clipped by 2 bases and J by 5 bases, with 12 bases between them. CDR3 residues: CASSYRRGQETQYF. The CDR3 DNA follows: TGTGCCAGCAGTTACCGGAGGGGACAGGAGACCCAGTACTTC.